The sequence of this TCR beta chain was determined in a study of shared clonotypes between healthy human individuals. This clone has just a few counts. The sample has other DNA sequences that encode this CDR3 too. Sequencing was performed with immunoSEQ multiplex PCR; in TCRdb, only in-frame clones are kept and a portion is missing. The sample lists 2 million to 2.5 million clones, more than 80% occurring once. The receptor was derived from a man aged 18 to 29 in good health. Some clones in this sample may be carry-over from other donors' samples. The sequencing sample was made of naive CD4+ T cells from PBMCs. Described subset: CD45RA+ positively selected.

Written as DNA, the CDR3 is TGCGCCAGCAGCTTGGGACAGGGAGGCACAGATACGCAGTATTTT. Translation: CASSLGQGGTDTQYF. The chain has TRBV5-1 and TRBJ2-3; 7 bases are shared with TRBD1. V was clipped by 0 bases and J by 1 base; unmatched bases: 2. Germline loops: CDR1 SGHRS, CDR2 YFSETQ. The CDR3 runs to 15 residues.